This T cell receptor (beta chain) was documented in a study of blood T cell repertoires in COVID-19. About the research overall: Nucleic acid was either cDNA or gDNA, and it came from T cells, B-cell-depleted T cells, or PBMCs.

With 5 bases removed from V and 3 bases from J, the gap between germline ends came to 7 bases. This CDR3 contains 12 residues. Germline assignment: CDR1 KGHSH and CDR2 LQKENI. How the authors handled the data: Amplified reference gene primers provided the basis for estimating nucleated cell counts. This table comes from immunoSEQ multiplex PCR, and its TCRdb copy is limited to in-frame clones, with some not included. V and J calls and clone size are as listed in that table; D and trimming were resolved from the DNA. The repertoire holds about 98,000 clones, 84% seen once, with roughly 4.1% in the top ten.

The sample taken for sequencing was peripheral blood. The genes are TRBV18 and TRBJ2-5; D not resolved. This sequence was found in a human donor in a cohort sampled during active COVID-19. This CDR3 is CASSGLEETQYF. CDR3 coding DNA: TGTGCCAGCTCAGGTCTAGAAGAGACCCAGTACTTC.